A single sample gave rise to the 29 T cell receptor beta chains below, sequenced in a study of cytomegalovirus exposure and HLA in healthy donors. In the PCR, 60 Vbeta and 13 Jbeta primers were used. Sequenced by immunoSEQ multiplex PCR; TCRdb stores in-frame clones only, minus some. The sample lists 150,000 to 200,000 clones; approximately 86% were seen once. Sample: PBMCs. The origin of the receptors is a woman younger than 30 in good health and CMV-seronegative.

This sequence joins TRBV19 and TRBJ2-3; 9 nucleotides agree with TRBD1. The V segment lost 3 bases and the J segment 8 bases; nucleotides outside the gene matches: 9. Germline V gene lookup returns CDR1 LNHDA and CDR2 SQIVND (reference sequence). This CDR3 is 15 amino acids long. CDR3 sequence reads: CASSIGGQGAGTQYF. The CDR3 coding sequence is TGTGCCAGTAGTATCGGGGGACAGGGCGCGGGTACGCAGTATTTT.

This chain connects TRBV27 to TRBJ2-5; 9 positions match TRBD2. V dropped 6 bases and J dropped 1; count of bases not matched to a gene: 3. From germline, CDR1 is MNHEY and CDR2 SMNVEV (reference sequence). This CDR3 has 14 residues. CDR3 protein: CASSQAGGQETQYF. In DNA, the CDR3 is TGTGCCAGCAGCCAAGCGGGGGGCCAAGAGACCCAGTACTTC.

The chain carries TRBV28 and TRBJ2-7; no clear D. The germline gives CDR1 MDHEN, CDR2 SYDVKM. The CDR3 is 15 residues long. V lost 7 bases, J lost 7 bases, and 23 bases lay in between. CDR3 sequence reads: CASTTNGVGVGEQYF. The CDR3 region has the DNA TGTGCCAGCACCACAAACGGTGTTGGAGTCGGGGAGCAGTACTTC.

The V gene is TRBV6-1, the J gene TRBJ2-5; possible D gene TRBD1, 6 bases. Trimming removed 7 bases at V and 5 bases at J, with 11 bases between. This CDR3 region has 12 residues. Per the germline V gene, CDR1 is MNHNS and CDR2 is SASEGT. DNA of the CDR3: TGTGCCAGCACCTGGACAGTCGAGACCCAGTACTTC. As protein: CASTWTVETQYF.

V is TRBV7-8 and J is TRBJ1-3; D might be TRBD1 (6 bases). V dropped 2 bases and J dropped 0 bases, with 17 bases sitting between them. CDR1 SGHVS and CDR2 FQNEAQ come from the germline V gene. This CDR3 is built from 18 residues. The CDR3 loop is CASSLKLQGQSSGNTIYF. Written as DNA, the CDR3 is TGTGCCAGCAGCTTAAAATTACAGGGTCAGAGCTCTGGAAACACCATATATTTT. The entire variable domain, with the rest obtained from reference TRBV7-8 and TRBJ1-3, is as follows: GAGVSQSPRYKVAKRGQDVALRCDPISGHVSLFWYQQALGQGPEFLTYFQNEAQLDKSGLPSDRFFAERPEGSVSTLKIQRTQQEDSAVYLCASSLKLQGQSSGNTIYFGEGSWLTVV.

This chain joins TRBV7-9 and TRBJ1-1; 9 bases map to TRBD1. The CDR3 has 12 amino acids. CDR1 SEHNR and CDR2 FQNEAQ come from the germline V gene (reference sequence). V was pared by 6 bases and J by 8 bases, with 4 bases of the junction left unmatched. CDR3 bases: TGTGCCAGCAGTTCTACAGGGGGCGAAGCTTTCTTT. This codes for CASSSTGGEAFF.

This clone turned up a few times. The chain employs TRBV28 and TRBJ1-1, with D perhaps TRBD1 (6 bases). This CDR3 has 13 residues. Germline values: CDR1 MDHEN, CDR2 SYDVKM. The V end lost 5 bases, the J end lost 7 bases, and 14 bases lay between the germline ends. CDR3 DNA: TGTGCCAGCAGTCTCCGGGACAACCGTGAAGCTTTCTTT. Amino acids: CASSLRDNREAFF.

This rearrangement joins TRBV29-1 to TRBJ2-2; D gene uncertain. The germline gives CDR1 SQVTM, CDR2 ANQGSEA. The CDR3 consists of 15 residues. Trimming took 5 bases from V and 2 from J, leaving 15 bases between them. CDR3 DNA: TGCAGCGTTCTTACCCCTGGGCCAAACACCGGGGAGCTGTTTTTT. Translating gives CSVLTPGPNTGELFF.

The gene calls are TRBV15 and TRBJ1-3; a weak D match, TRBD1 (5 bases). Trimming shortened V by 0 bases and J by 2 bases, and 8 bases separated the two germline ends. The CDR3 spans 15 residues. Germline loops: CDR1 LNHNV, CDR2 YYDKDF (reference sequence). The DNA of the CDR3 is TGTGCCACCAGCAGAGATCCCAGGGCTGGAAACACCATATATTTT. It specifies CATSRDPRAGNTIYF.

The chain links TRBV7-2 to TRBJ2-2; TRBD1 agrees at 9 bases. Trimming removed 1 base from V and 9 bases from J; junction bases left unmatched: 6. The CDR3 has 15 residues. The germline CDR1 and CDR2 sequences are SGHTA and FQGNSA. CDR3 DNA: TGTGCCAGCAGCTTAGGCCCCACAGGGGGCCGGGAGCTGTTTTTT. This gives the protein CASSLGPTGGRELFF.

Here the CDR3 DNA reads TGTGCCAGCAGTCGGCTACTAGGAAGCACAGATACGCAGTATTTT. It yields the protein CASSRLLGSTDTQYF. The chain has TRBV6-5 and TRBJ2-3, with D perhaps matching TRBD2 (5 bases). Trimming removed 5 bases from V and 0 bases from J, with 12 bases in between. The germline V gene has CDR1 MNHEY and CDR2 SVGAGI. The CDR3 extends over 15 amino acids.

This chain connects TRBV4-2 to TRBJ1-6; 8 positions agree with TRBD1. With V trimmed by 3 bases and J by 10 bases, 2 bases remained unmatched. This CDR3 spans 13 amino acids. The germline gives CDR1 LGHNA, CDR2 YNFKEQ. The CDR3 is CASSQDRESPLHF. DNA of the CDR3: TGTGCCAGCAGCCAGGACAGGGAATCACCCCTCCACTTT.

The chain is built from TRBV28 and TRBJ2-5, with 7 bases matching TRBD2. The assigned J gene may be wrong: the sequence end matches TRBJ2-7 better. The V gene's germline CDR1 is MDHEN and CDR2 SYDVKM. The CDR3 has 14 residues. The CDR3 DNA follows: TGTGCCAGCAGCTCGATCAGGGCGGGGGACGAGCAGTACTTC. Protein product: CASSSIRAGDEQYF.

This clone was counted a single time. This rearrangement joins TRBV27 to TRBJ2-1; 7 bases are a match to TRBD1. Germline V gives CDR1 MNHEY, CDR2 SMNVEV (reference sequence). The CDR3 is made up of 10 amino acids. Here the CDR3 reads CASRGYEQFF. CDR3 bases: TGTGCTTCCAGGGGGTATGAGCAGTTCTTC.

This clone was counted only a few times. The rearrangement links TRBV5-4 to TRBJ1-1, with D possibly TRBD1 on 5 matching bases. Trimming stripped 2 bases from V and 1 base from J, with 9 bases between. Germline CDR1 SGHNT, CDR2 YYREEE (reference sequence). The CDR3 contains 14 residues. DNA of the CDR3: TGTGCCAGCAGCTTTGGGGGGACGAACACTGAAGCTTTCTTT. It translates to CASSFGGTNTEAFF.

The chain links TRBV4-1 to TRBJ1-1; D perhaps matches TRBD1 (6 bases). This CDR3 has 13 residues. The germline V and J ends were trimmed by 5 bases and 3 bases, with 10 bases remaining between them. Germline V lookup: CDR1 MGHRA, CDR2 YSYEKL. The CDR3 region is CASSFGQYTEAFF. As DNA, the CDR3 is TGCGCCAGCAGCTTTGGACAGTACACTGAAGCTTTCTTT.

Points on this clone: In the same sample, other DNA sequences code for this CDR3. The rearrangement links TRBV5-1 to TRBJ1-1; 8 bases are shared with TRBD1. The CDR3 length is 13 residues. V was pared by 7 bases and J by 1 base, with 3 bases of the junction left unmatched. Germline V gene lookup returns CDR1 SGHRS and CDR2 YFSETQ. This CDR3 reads CASRGQGNTEAFF. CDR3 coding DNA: TGCGCCAGCCGCGGACAGGGGAACACTGAAGCTTTCTTT.

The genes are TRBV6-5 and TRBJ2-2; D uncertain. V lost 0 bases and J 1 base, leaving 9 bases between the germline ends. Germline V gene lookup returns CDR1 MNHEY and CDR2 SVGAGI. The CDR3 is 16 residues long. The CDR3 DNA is TGTGCCAGCAGTTACTCGAGAGGCAGGAACACCGGGGAGCTGTTTTTT. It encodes CASSYSRGRNTGELFF.

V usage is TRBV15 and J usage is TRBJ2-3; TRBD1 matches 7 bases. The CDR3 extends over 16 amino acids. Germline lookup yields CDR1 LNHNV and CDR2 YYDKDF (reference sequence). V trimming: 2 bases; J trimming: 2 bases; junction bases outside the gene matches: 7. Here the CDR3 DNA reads TGTGCCACCAGCAGATTCAAGGGGGCGATCACAGATACGCAGTATTTT. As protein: CATSRFKGAITDTQYF.

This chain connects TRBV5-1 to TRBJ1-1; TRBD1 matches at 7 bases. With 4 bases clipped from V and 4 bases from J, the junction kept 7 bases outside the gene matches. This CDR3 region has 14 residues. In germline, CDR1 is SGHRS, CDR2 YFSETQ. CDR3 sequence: CASSPGTEGTEAFF. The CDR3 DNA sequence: TGCGCCAGCAGCCCCGGGACAGAGGGCACTGAAGCTTTCTTT.

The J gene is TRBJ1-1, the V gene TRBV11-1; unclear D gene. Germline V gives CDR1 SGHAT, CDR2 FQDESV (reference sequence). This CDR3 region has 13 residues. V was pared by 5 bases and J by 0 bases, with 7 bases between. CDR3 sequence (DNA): TGTGCCAGCAGCGCCTACCTGAACACTGAAGCTTTCTTT. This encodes CASSAYLNTEAFF.

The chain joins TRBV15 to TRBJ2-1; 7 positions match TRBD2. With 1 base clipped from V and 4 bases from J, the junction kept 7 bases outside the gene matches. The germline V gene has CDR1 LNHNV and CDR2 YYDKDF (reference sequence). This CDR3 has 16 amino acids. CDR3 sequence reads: CATSRVPSGNYNEQFF. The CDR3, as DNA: TGTGCCACCAGCAGAGTGCCTAGCGGAAATTACAATGAGCAGTTCTTC. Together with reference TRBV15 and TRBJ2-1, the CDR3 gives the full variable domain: DAMVIQNPRYQVTQFGKPVTLSCSQTLNHNVMYWYQQKSSQAPKLLFHYYDKDFNNEADTPDNFQSRRPNTSFCFLDIRSPGLGDTAMYLCATSRVPSGNYNEQFFGPGTRLTVL.

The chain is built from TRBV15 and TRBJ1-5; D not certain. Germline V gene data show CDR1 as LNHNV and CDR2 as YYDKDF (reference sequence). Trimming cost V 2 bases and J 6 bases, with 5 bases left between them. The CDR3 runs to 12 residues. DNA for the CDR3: TGTGCCACCAGCAGAACTGTTCAGCCCCAGCATTTT. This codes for CATSRTVQPQHF.

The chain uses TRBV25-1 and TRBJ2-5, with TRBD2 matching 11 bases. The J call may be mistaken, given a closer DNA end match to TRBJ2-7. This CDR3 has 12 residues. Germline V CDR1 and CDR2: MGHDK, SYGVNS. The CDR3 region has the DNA TGTGCCAGCAGTACTAGCGGGAGCGAGCAGTACTTC. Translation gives CASSTSGSEQYF.

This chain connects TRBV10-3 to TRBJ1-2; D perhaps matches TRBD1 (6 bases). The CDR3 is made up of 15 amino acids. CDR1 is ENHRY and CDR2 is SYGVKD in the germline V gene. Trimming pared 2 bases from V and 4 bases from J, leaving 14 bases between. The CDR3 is CAISEQYQGLYGYTF. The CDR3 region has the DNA TGTGCCATCAGTGAGCAGTATCAGGGGCTCTATGGCTACACCTTC.

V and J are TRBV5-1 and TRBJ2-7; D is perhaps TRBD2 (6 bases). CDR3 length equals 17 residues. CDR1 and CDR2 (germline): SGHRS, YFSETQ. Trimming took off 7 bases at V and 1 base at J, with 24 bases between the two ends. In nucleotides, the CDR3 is TGCGCCAGCCGTACCACCCCCTTCGGAGGGGAGTCCTACGAGCAGTACTTC. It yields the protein CASRTTPFGGESYEQYF.

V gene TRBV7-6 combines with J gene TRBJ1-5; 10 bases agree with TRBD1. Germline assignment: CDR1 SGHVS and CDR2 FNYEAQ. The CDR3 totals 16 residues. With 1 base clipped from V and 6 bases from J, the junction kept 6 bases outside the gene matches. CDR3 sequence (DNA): TGTGCCAGCAGCTTAGAGACAGGGGGCAGGAGTCAGCCCCAGCATTTT. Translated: CASSLETGGRSQPQHF.

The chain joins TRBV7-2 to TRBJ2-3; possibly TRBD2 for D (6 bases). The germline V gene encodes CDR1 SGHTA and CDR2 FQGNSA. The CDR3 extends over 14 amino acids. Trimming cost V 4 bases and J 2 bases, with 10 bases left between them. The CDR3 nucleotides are TGTGCCAGCAGCTCCGGGGGTTACACAGATACGCAGTATTTT. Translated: CASSSGGYTDTQYF.

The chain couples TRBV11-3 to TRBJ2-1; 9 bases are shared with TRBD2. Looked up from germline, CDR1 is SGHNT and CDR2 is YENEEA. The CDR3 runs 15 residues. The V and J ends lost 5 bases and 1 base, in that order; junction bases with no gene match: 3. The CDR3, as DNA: TGTGCCAGCAGCATTAGCGGGAGTTCCTACAATGAGCAGTTCTTC. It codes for CASSISGSSYNEQFF.